A single sample gave rise to the 10 T cell receptor beta chains below, sequenced in a study of shared clonotypes between healthy human individuals. The protocol was immunoSEQ multiplex PCR, while the TCRdb copy is restricted to in-frame clones and leaves out a portion. Of 650,000 to 700,000 clones detected, roughly 87% appear once; the ten largest clones hold around a third. Sequenced input: memory CD8+ T cells from PBMCs. This sample's subset: CD45RO+ cells pooled with CCR7-negative TemRA cells. The receptors come from a man aged 18 to 29 in good health. Some clones in this sample may be carry-over from other donors' samples.

As concerns this clone: In the same sample, other DNA sequences code for this CDR3. J is TRBJ2-7 and V is TRBV27; D is possibly TRBD1 or TRBD2 (5 bases each). The V gene lost 1 base and the J gene lost 5 bases, with 6 bases spanning the gap. The CDR3 is made up of 12 amino acids. CDR1 and CDR2 from the germline V gene are MNHEY and SMNVEV (reference sequence). For the CDR3, the DNA is TGTGCCAGCAGTTTATTGGGGGACGAGCAGTACTTC. It translates to CASSLLGDEQYF.

The chain has TRBV15 and TRBJ2-2; D call uncertain. CDR3 size: 16 residues. The ends were cut back, 3 bases at V and 6 bases at J, with 17 bases in the middle. Germline lookup yields CDR1 LNHNV and CDR2 YYDKDF (reference sequence). CDR3 DNA sequence: TGTGCCACCAGCAGTGACGATGGAGTCCTCCCCGGGGAGCTGTTTTTT. Protein sequence: CATSSDDGVLPGELFF. The full variable domain, rest sourced from reference TRBV15 and TRBJ2-2, is DAMVIQNPRYQVTQFGKPVTLSCSQTLNHNVMYWYQQKSSQAPKLLFHYYDKDFNNEADTPDNFQSRRPNTSFCFLDIRSPGLGDTAMYLCATSSDDGVLPGELFFGEGSRLTVL.

J is TRBJ2-7 and V is TRBV14; 7 nucleotides agree with TRBD1. In germline, CDR1 is SGHDN, CDR2 FVKESK. This CDR3 spans 17 amino acids. The V and J ends lost 0 bases and 4 bases, in that order; junction bases with no gene match: 12. The CDR3 coding sequence is TGTGCCAGCAGCCAAGATCTTCGATCGGCAGGGGGATACGAGCAGTACTTC. Its protein is CASSQDLRSAGGYEQYF.

In its sample, this clone was seen once. The rearrangement joins TRBV9 to TRBJ1-5; D not resolved. There are 14 residues in the CDR3. Trimming shortened V by 4 bases and J by 2 bases, and 10 bases separated the two germline ends. Germline V gene data show CDR1 as SGDLS and CDR2 as YYNGEE. The CDR3 protein is CASSSDIGNQPQHF. Here the CDR3 DNA reads TGTGCCAGCAGCTCCGACATAGGCAATCAGCCCCAGCATTTT.

J is TRBJ2-1 and V is TRBV2; possible D gene TRBD1, 5 bases. Trimming took off 8 bases at V and 4 bases at J, with 12 bases between the two ends. CDR3 size: 13 residues. Per the germline V gene, CDR1 is SNHLY and CDR2 is FYNNEI. The CDR3 DNA follows: TGTGCCAGCGATGCAGGGATGTACAATGAGCAGTTCTTC. The encoded protein is CASDAGMYNEQFF.

Concerning this clone: The sample has other DNA sequences that encode this CDR3 too. The chain is built from TRBV28 and TRBJ2-1, with 9 nucleotides matching TRBD2. CDR1 is MDHEN, CDR2 SYDVKM, per germline. The V and J ends lost 2 bases and 4 bases, in that order; junction bases with no gene match: 0. This CDR3 has 14 residues. CDR3 residues: CASSLLAGYNEQFF. For the CDR3, the DNA is TGTGCCAGCAGTTTACTAGCGGGGTACAATGAGCAGTTCTTC. The full variable domain, rest sourced from reference TRBV28 and TRBJ2-1, is DVKVTQSSRYLVKRTGEKVFLECVQDMDHENMFWYRQDPGLGLRLIYFSYDVKMKEKGDIPEGYSVSREKKERFSLILESASTNQTSMYLCASSLLAGYNEQFFGPGTRLTVL.

This rearrangement joins TRBV28 to TRBJ1-1; 7 bases are a match to TRBD1. J gave up 3 bases and V 10 bases, and 11 bases lay outside the gene matches. The CDR3 extends over 14 amino acids. The germline V gene has CDR1 MDHEN and CDR2 SYDVKM. The CDR3 coding sequence is TGTGCCACCACCCGGGACAGTCTTTACACTGAAGCTTTCTTT. The encoded protein is CATTRDSLYTEAFF.

The chain uses TRBV28 and TRBJ2-3; maybe TRBD2 (5 bases). This CDR3 spans 16 amino acids. V was shortened by 1 base and J by 1 base, with 12 bases between the two germline ends. In germline, CDR1 is MDHEN, CDR2 SYDVKM. For the CDR3, the DNA is TGTGCCAGCAGTTTATTGGGCGGGTGGGGCACAGATACGCAGTATTTT. Translating gives CASSLLGGWGTDTQYF.

The rearrangement joins TRBV7-9 to TRBJ2-5, with D possibly being TRBD2 (6 bases). The CDR3 consists of 15 residues. V lost 4 bases to trimming and J lost 5 bases, with 17 bases between them. CDR1 is SEHNR, CDR2 FQNEAQ, per germline (reference sequence). CDR3 coding DNA: TGTGCCAGCAGCTCCCCCTGGGACTCAGGGGAGACCCAGTACTTC. Translation gives CASSSPWDSGETQYF. Based on the CDR3 plus reference TRBV7-9 and TRBJ2-5, the full variable domain is DTGVSQNPRHKITKRGQNVTFRCDPISEHNRLYWYRQTLGQGPEFLTYFQNEAQLEKSRLLSDRFSAERPKGSFSTLEIQRTEQGDSAMYLCASSSPWDSGETQYFGPGTRLLVL.

This clone appeared a few times. The chain joins TRBV9 to TRBJ1-2, with TRBD1 matching 9 bases. The trim removed 3 bases at V and 6 bases at J, leaving 12 bases unmatched. The CDR3 consists of 16 residues. Germline V gene lookup returns CDR1 SGDLS and CDR2 YYNGEE. In DNA form, the CDR3 reads TGTGCCAGCAGCGAAGCCGGGACAGGGTGGTCTGATGGCTACACCTTC. Translated: CASSEAGTGWSDGYTF.